Presented here are 29 T cell receptor beta chains from one specimen sequenced in a study of cytomegalovirus exposure and HLA in healthy donors. Repertoires were generated with immunoSEQ multiplex PCR, while TCRdb's copy carries only in-frame clones and drops some. Among about 110,000 clones listed, about 85% were seen once. Sequencing was performed on PBMCs. These receptors were collected from a woman between 18 and 29 years old in good health and CMV-seronegative.

The chain employs TRBV10-3 and TRBJ2-5; the D is unclear. CDR1 is ENHRY, CDR2 SYGVKD, per germline. Between the trimmed V and J ends, which lost 2 bases and 4 bases, there was a span of 8 bases. This CDR3 spans 13 amino acids. CDR3 coding DNA: TGTGCCATCAGTGAGGCAGGCAGAGAGACCCAGTACTTC. It specifies CAISEAGRETQYF.

For this clone: One end of the junction varies from germline; a read error may be responsible. Other DNA sequences from this sample encode an identical CDR3 as well. The chain joins TRBV29-1 to TRBJ2-7; D may be TRBD1 (5 bases). Germline assignment: CDR1 SQVTM and CDR2 ANQGSEA. The length of the CDR3 is 12 residues. CDR3 in amino acids: CSVEDSSYEQYF. The CDR3 DNA sequence: TGCAGCGTGGAAGACAGTTCCTACGAGCAGTACTTC.

J is TRBJ1-5 and V is TRBV27; 7 bases line up with TRBD1. Germline assignment: CDR1 MNHEY and CDR2 SMNVEV (reference sequence). The CDR3 is 16 residues long. After removal of 4 bases from V and 6 bases from J, the junction contained 12 bases not matched to a gene. The CDR3 nucleotides read TGTGCCAGCAGTTCCCGGGACAGTGGTGACACTCAGCCCCAGCATTTT. Translated, it gives CASSSRDSGDTQPQHF.

The rearrangement uses TRBV5-4 and TRBJ2-7; 7 bases match TRBD1. V was clipped by 3 bases and J by 2 bases; unmatched bases: 2. From germline, CDR1 is SGHNT and CDR2 YYREEE (reference sequence). This CDR3 has 13 residues. DNA for the CDR3: TGTGCCAGCAGCTCCCAGGGGGCCTACGAGCAGTACTTC. Amino acids: CASSSQGAYEQYF.

The chain carries TRBV18 and TRBJ2-1, with D possibly being TRBD2 (5 bases). The germline V gene encodes CDR1 KGHSH and CDR2 LQKENI. Deletions cut 3 bases from V and 6 bases from J, with 15 bases between. The CDR3 runs to 15 residues. This CDR3 is CASSPTPEVSNEQFF. CDR3 coding DNA: TGTGCCAGCTCACCGACTCCGGAGGTCTCCAATGAGCAGTTCTTC.

The V and J genes are TRBV5-1 and TRBJ1-2, with TRBD1 as a possible D gene (5 bases). The CDR3 spans 13 residues. Germline CDR1 and CDR2: SGHRS and YFSETQ. Trimming shortened V by 4 bases and J by 4 bases, and 11 bases separated the two germline ends. The CDR3 DNA reads as TGCGCCAGCAGCACCGACAGTTTCTATGGCTACACCTTC. It translates to CASSTDSFYGYTF.

The chain couples TRBV5-6 to TRBJ1-2, with 10 bases identical to TRBD1. The J segment lost 8 bases and the V segment lost 4 bases, leaving 5 bases of the junction unmatched. CDR3 length: 13 amino acids. CDR1 is SGHDT, CDR2 YYEEEE, per germline. For the CDR3, the DNA is TGTGCCAGCAGCACGACAGGGGGCGACGGCTACACCTTC. It specifies CASSTTGGDGYTF.

The chain recombines TRBV5-1 with TRBJ2-5; D gene uncertain. Germline loops: CDR1 SGHRS, CDR2 YFSETQ. The CDR3 length is 14 residues. Trimming shortened V by 0 bases and J by 5 bases, and 11 bases separated the two germline ends. The CDR3, as DNA: TGCGCCAGCAGCTTGGGTCCCACCGGGGAGACCCAGTACTTC. Its translation: CASSLGPTGETQYF. Looking up the rest from reference TRBV5-1 and TRBJ2-5 gives the full variable domain: KAGVTQTPRYLIKTRGQQVTLSCSPISGHRSVSWYQQTPGQGLQFLFEYFSETQRNKGNFPGRFSGRQFSNSRSEMNVSTLELGDSALYLCASSLGPTGETQYFGPGTRLLVL.

The chain is built from TRBV10-3 and TRBJ2-6; possible D gene TRBD2, 6 bases. Trimming pared 3 bases from V and 0 bases from J, leaving 15 bases between. Per germline, CDR1 ENHRY and CDR2 SYGVKD. The CDR3 runs 18 residues. The CDR3 region has the DNA TGTGCCATCAGTGATAACGAGGGGACTGGCTCTGGGGCCAACGTCCTGACTTTC. Residues: CAISDNEGTGSGANVLTF.

This clone came up once. This chain connects TRBV5-1 to TRBJ1-4, with TRBD1 as a possible D gene (6 bases). V was clipped by 4 bases and J by 7 bases, with 17 bases between them. This CDR3 contains 15 residues. The germline CDR1 and CDR2 sequences are SGHRS and YFSETQ. This CDR3 is CASSATTGGGEKLFF. The DNA of the CDR3 is TGCGCCAGCAGCGCGACGACAGGCGGAGGTGAAAAACTGTTTTTT.

CDR3 nucleotide sequence: TGTGCCAGCAGTGAATCTCAGGGGGCATCTTCGCACACCATATATTTT. This codes for CASSESQGASSHTIYF. This chain joins TRBV25-1 and TRBJ1-3; 8 bases fit TRBD1. The CDR3 is 16 residues long. Germline V lookup: CDR1 MGHDK, CDR2 SYGVNS. The ends lost 1 base at V and 8 bases at J; junction bases unmatched: 10.

This chain uses TRBV6-6 with TRBJ2-2; 9 nucleotides line up with TRBD2. Germline values: CDR1 MNHNY, CDR2 SVGAGI (reference sequence). With V trimmed by 8 bases and J by 8 bases, 9 bases remained unmatched. The CDR3 runs to 14 residues. The CDR3 is CASEGLAPAGELFF. CDR3 bases: TGTGCCAGCGAGGGACTAGCACCAGCAGGGGAGCTGTTTTTT.

This clone has only one observation. The chain recombines TRBV25-1 with TRBJ2-3, with a tentative D call TRBD2 (5 bases). The CDR3 is 16 amino acids. Trimming shortened V by 1 base and J by 2 bases, and 13 bases separated the two germline ends. Germline V gene lookup returns CDR1 MGHDK and CDR2 SYGVNS. CDR3 amino acids: CASSESGGADTDTQYF. Here the CDR3 DNA reads TGTGCCAGCAGTGAATCAGGCGGAGCGGACACAGATACGCAGTATTTT.

In this sample, this clone turned up once. This chain links TRBV7-3 with TRBJ2-2; possibly TRBD2 for D (5 bases). Trimming removed 6 bases from V and 6 bases from J, with 11 bases in between. Germline-derived CDR1 and CDR2 are SGHTA and FQGTGA. The CDR3 contains 13 residues. The CDR3 protein is CASREGGAGELFF. The CDR3 bases are TGTGCCAGCAGAGAGGGTGGGGCCGGGGAGCTGTTTTTT.

V gene TRBV5-1 combines with J gene TRBJ1-2; D is perhaps TRBD1 (5 bases). With 0 bases removed from V and 4 bases from J, the gap between germline ends came to 10 bases. The CDR3 has 14 residues. In germline, CDR1 is SGHRS, CDR2 YFSETQ. This CDR3 reads CASSLGQGVYGYTF. The CDR3 DNA reads TGCGCCAGCAGCTTGGGGCAGGGCGTCTATGGCTACACCTTC. Complete variable domain (other parts from reference TRBV5-1 and TRBJ1-2): KAGVTQTPRYLIKTRGQQVTLSCSPISGHRSVSWYQQTPGQGLQFLFEYFSETQRNKGNFPGRFSGRQFSNSRSEMNVSTLELGDSALYLCASSLGQGVYGYTFGSGTRLTVV.

The V call is TRBV6-1, the J call TRBJ1-3, with D perhaps matching TRBD1 (6 bases). The CDR3 totals 15 residues. Trimming left V 4 bases short and J 4 bases short, with 14 bases between. In germline, CDR1 is MNHNS, CDR2 SASEGT. The CDR3 nucleotides read TGTGCCAGCAGTGCCTCGGACAGTACGGGAAACACCATATATTTT. Its protein product is CASSASDSTGNTIYF.

The chain couples TRBV13 to TRBJ1-1; no clear D gene. V shed 7 bases and J shed 1 base, with 19 bases lying between them. CDR3 size: 16 residues. Looked up from germline, CDR1 is PRHDT and CDR2 is FYEKMQ (reference sequence). CDR3 amino acids: CASTPPLGEPNTEAFF. DNA of the CDR3: TGTGCCAGCACCCCACCCTTGGGAGAGCCGAACACTGAAGCTTTCTTT.

V is TRBV11-1 and J is TRBJ1-2, with D possibly being TRBD1 (5 bases). CDR3 length: 15 amino acids. Germline V lookup: CDR1 SGHAT, CDR2 FQDESV (reference sequence). V was cut by 6 bases and J by 2 bases, with 16 bases left in between. CDR3 DNA: TGTGCCAGCAGTCAGAGGCTGGAGGGGAACTATGGCTACACCTTC. Protein sequence: CASSQRLEGNYGYTF.

V usage is TRBV5-4 and J usage is TRBJ1-2; possibly TRBD1 for D (5 bases). V was pared by 0 bases and J by 4 bases, with 10 bases between. This CDR3 has 14 residues. CDR1 SGHNT and CDR2 YYREEE come from the germline V gene (reference sequence). The CDR3 bases are TGTGCCAGCAGCTTGGCCGGGGGGGGCTATGGCTACACCTTC. Residues: CASSLAGGGYGYTF.

With respect to this clone: This same CDR3 is encoded by further DNA sequences in the sample. The V gene is TRBV5-6, the J gene TRBJ2-1, with TRBD2 matching over 7 bases. Trimming cost V 0 bases and J 7 bases; bases outside gene matches: 10. Germline V lookup: CDR1 SGHDT, CDR2 YYEEEE. The CDR3 extends over 16 amino acids. CDR3 coding DNA: TGTGCCAGCAGCTTGGAACGAACGGGGGGAGGAAATGAGCAGTTCTTC. Its translation: CASSLERTGGGNEQFF.

This chain links TRBV9 with TRBJ1-6; D is unclear. Germline CDR1 and CDR2: SGDLS and YYNGEE. Trimming left V 0 bases short and J 5 bases short, with 9 bases between. This CDR3 spans 15 amino acids. Here the CDR3 reads CASSVDGLNNSPLHF. In nucleotides, the CDR3 is TGTGCCAGCAGCGTAGATGGGCTGAATAATTCACCCCTCCACTTT.

The chain combines TRBV5-4 with TRBJ2-3; D may be TRBD1 (5 bases). Germline V lookup: CDR1 SGHNT, CDR2 YYREEE (reference sequence). Trimming stripped 5 bases from V and 2 bases from J, with 9 bases between. The CDR3 length is 13 residues. In nucleotides, the CDR3 is TGTGCCAGCAGGGGGCAACTCACAGATACGCAGTATTTT. Its translation: CASRGQLTDTQYF.

The chain employs TRBV4-2 and TRBJ1-5; TRBD1 matches at 7 bases. The CDR3 runs 15 residues. V dropped 3 bases and J dropped 1; count of bases not matched to a gene: 3. Per germline, CDR1 LGHNA and CDR2 YNFKEQ. In nucleotides, the CDR3 is TGTGCCAGCAGCCAGGAGGGACAGAGCAATCAGCCCCAGCATTTT. Its protein is CASSQEGQSNQPQHF.

The rearrangement uses TRBV7-9 and TRBJ2-7; D possibly corresponds to TRBD1 (8 bases). The CDR3 spans 14 residues. Trimming took 3 bases from V and 3 from J, leaving 12 bases between them. Germline V gene lookup returns CDR1 SEHNR and CDR2 FQNEAQ (reference sequence). The CDR3: CASSLDRDYYEQYF. CDR3 sequence (DNA): TGTGCCAGCAGCTTGGACAGGGACTACTACGAGCAGTACTTC.

The chain joins TRBV27 to TRBJ1-1, with 10 nucleotides matching TRBD1. V lost 2 bases and J lost 5; bases outside the gene matches: 2. Germline values: CDR1 MNHEY, CDR2 SMNVEV (reference sequence). This CDR3 is built from 14 residues. CDR3 sequence: CASSLGQGGTEAFF. The CDR3 DNA is TGTGCCAGCAGTTTAGGACAGGGGGGTACTGAAGCTTTCTTT.

The CDR3 is CAISGASGGAANEQFF. The CDR3 nucleotides are TGTGCCATCAGTGGGGCTAGCGGGGGGGCCGCCAATGAGCAGTTCTTC. This chain joins TRBV10-3 and TRBJ2-1; TRBD2 aligns across 12 bases. Germline assignment: CDR1 ENHRY and CDR2 SYGVKD. The CDR3 totals 16 residues. V dropped 4 bases and J dropped 6; count of bases not matched to a gene: 7.

The CDR3 nucleotides read TGTGCCAGCAGCGCGAGGGACAGACTAGAGACCCAGTACTTC. Its protein product is CASSARDRLETQYF. This chain uses TRBV9 with TRBJ2-5; 7 nucleotides match TRBD1. V shed 3 bases and J 4 bases; nucleotides not matched to a gene: 6. Germline CDR1 is SGDLS and CDR2 is YYNGEE. This CDR3 has 14 residues.

The chain joins TRBV2 to TRBJ1-2, with D possibly TRBD1 on 6 matching bases. CDR3 size: 15 residues. The germline CDR1 and CDR2 sequences are SNHLY and FYNNEI. The V end was cut by 2 bases, the J end by 7 bases, with 17 bases between. The CDR3 nucleotides are TGTGCCAGCAGTGAATTGGCAGGGGCGTTAGTTGGCTACACCTTC. Protein sequence: CASSELAGALVGYTF.

The chain uses TRBV27 and TRBJ1-5, with D unresolved. The V end was cut by 1 base, the J end by 7 bases, with 11 bases between. CDR1 is MNHEY, CDR2 SMNVEV, per germline (reference sequence). The CDR3 covers 14 residues. This CDR3 reads CASSLFSGNQPQHF. The CDR3 DNA is TGTGCCAGCAGTTTATTCTCGGGGAACCAGCCCCAGCATTTT.